The 25 T cell receptor beta chains below all came from one sample that was sequenced in a study of T cell changes during pregnancy in multiple sclerosis. Sequencing used immunoSEQ multiplex PCR; TCRdb keeps in-frame clones, though not all of them. The data show 45,000 to 70,000 clones, about 90% seen once. Sequenced material: CD4+ T cells from peripheral blood mononuclear cells, taken after pregnancy. Receptor source: a female donor in good health, enrolled as a control in a pregnancy study.

V is TRBV5-8 and J is TRBJ2-7; D is perhaps TRBD2 (5 bases). Germline loops: CDR1 SGHTS, CDR2 YDEGEE. The CDR3 consists of 12 residues. V was cut by 1 base and J by 4 bases, with 6 bases left in between. CDR3 nucleotide sequence: TGTGCCAGCAGCTTGTCGGGGTACGAGCAGTACTTC. It codes for CASSLSGYEQYF. Complete variable domain (other parts from reference TRBV5-8 and TRBJ2-7): EAGVTQSPTHLIKTRGQQATLRCSPISGHTSVYWYQQALGLGLQFLLWYDEGEERNRGNFPPRFSGRQFPNYSSELNVNALELEDSALYLCASSLSGYEQYFGPGTRLTVT.

The rearrangement joins TRBV29-1 to TRBJ1-1, with 12 nucleotides matching TRBD1. V lost 6 bases to trimming and J lost 4 bases; unmatched junction nucleotides: 6. This CDR3 spans 14 amino acids. Per germline, CDR1 SQVTM and CDR2 ANQGSEA. CDR3 residues: CSVMGTGGGTEAFF. The DNA for the CDR3 is TGCAGCGTGATGGGGACAGGGGGCGGCACTGAAGCTTTCTTT. Filled out from reference TRBV29-1 and TRBJ1-1, the complete variable domain reads SAVISQKPSRDICQRGTSLTIQCQVDSQVTMMFWYRQQPGQSLTLIATANQGSEATYESGFVIDKFPISRPNLTFSTLTVSNMSPEDSSIYLCSVMGTGGGTEAFFGQGTRLTVV.

The chain uses TRBV7-3 and TRBJ1-1; no firm D call. Germline V CDR1 and CDR2: SGHTA, FQGTGA. This CDR3 is 13 amino acids long. V was pared by 1 base and J by 3 bases, with 6 bases between. Here the CDR3 reads CASSLRADTEAFF. CDR3 in DNA: TGTGCCAGCAGCTTAAGGGCAGACACTGAAGCTTTCTTT.

The CDR3 is CASSPQGYNEQFF. The CDR3, as DNA: TGTGCCAGCAGTCCCCAGGGGTACAATGAGCAGTTCTTC. The chain links TRBV16 to TRBJ2-1; possible D gene TRBD1, 6 bases. CDR1 is KGHSY and CDR2 is FQNENV in the germline V gene. V lost 6 bases to trimming and J lost 4 bases, with 10 bases between them. CDR3 length: 13 amino acids.

V gene TRBV4-1 combines with J gene TRBJ2-1; possible D gene TRBD2, 5 bases. Germline-derived CDR1 and CDR2 are MGHRA and YSYEKL. The CDR3 length is 13 residues. V lost 3 bases, J lost 8 bases, and 11 bases lay in between. The CDR3 protein is CASSQREQDEQFF. The CDR3 DNA reads TGCGCCAGCAGCCAGAGGGAGCAGGATGAGCAGTTCTTC.

The V gene is TRBV28, the J gene TRBJ1-2; 7 nucleotides agree with TRBD1. The germline V gene encodes CDR1 MDHEN and CDR2 SYDVKM. The CDR3 totals 14 residues. The V segment lost 5 bases and the J segment 3 bases; nucleotides outside the gene matches: 6. CDR3 residues: CASSDFRGDYGYTF. The CDR3 DNA reads TGTGCCAGCAGTGATTTCAGGGGGGACTATGGCTACACCTTC.

The chain has TRBV6-5 and TRBJ1-5, with TRBD1 as a possible D gene (5 bases). The germline V and J ends were trimmed by 6 bases and 6 bases, with 18 bases remaining between them. There are 15 residues in the CDR3. In germline, CDR1 is MNHEY, CDR2 SVGAGI. CDR3 nucleotide sequence: TGTGCCAGCAGACTTACGTGGCAGGGTGGTCAGCCCCAGCATTTT. Translation gives CASRLTWQGGQPQHF.

The sample holds a few counts of this clone. V and J are TRBV6-5 and TRBJ1-3; no reliable D call. The ends were cut back, 5 bases at V and 10 bases at J, with 15 bases in the middle. The V gene's germline CDR1 is MNHEY and CDR2 SVGAGI. The CDR3 covers 13 residues. The CDR3 reads CASSPTPTSTIYF. The CDR3 nucleotides are TGTGCCAGCAGTCCAACCCCCACTTCGACCATATATTTT.

This rearrangement joins TRBV7-2 to TRBJ2-2; D remains unclear. The CDR3 consists of 16 residues. The germline gives CDR1 SGHTA, CDR2 FQGNSA. V was cut by 4 bases and J by 1 base, with 13 bases left in between. CDR3 nucleotides: TGTGCCAGCAGCTCCGGCGGCGGCTTGAACACCGGGGAGCTGTTTTTT. This codes for CASSSGGGLNTGELFF.

The J gene is TRBJ2-5, the V gene TRBV5-4; 7 bases map to TRBD1. V shed 4 bases, J shed 5 bases, and the junction held 20 bases outside the gene matches. CDR1 and CDR2 (germline): SGHNT, YYREEE (reference sequence). The length of the CDR3 is 18 residues. In DNA form, the CDR3 reads TGTGCCAGCAGCCGCTTGACACAGACAGGGTCCTTAGGGGAGACCCAGTACTTC. This gives the protein CASSRLTQTGSLGETQYF.

This clone was picked up one time. The chain combines TRBV1 with TRBJ2-6; the table assigns TRBD2, which was not confirmed against the DNA. TRBV1 is a pseudogene locus. There are 17 residues in the CDR3. CDR3 region: CTSSISCLQSRANVLTF. The CDR3 region has the DNA TGCACCAGCAGTATAAGCTGTTTGCAAAGTCGGGCCAACGTCCTGACTTTC.

J is TRBJ1-4 and V is TRBV7-2; the D gene is possibly TRBD1 (5 bases). This CDR3 contains 14 residues. V was pared by 3 bases and J by 5 bases, with 10 bases between. From germline, CDR1 is SGHTA and CDR2 FQGNSA. CDR3 residues: CASSLGRGNEKLFF. CDR3 sequence (DNA): TGTGCCAGCAGCTTGGGACGGGGGAATGAAAAACTGTTTTTT.

V is TRBV5-1 and J is TRBJ2-7; the match to TRBD1 covers 9 bases. In germline, CDR1 is SGHRS, CDR2 YFSETQ. The length of the CDR3 is 19 residues. J lost 0 bases, V lost 4 bases, and 17 bases had no gene match. The CDR3 sequence: CASSRSTGGAVQSSYEQYF. In DNA, the CDR3 is TGCGCCAGCAGCAGATCTACAGGGGGCGCCGTTCAGTCCTCCTACGAGCAGTACTTC. Together with reference TRBV5-1 and TRBJ2-7, the CDR3 gives the full variable domain: KAGVTQTPRYLIKTRGQQVTLSCSPISGHRSVSWYQQTPGQGLQFLFEYFSETQRNKGNFPGRFSGRQFSNSRSEMNVSTLELGDSALYLCASSRSTGGAVQSSYEQYFGPGTRLTVT.

The CDR3 region is CASSLTGLETQYF. Here the CDR3 DNA reads TGCGCCAGCAGCCTCACAGGGTTGGAGACCCAGTACTTC. This sequence joins TRBV4-1 and TRBJ2-5; D possibly corresponds to TRBD1 (6 bases). The CDR3 runs 13 residues. Germline CDR1 reads MGHRA; CDR2 reads YSYEKL. Trimming left V 4 bases short and J 5 bases short, with 11 bases between.

The gene calls are TRBV30 and TRBJ1-2; unclear D gene. CDR3 size: 11 residues. The germline gives CDR1 GTSNPN, CDR2 SVGIG (reference sequence). V lost 1 base to trimming and J lost 7 bases, with 7 bases between them. CDR3 sequence: CAWSGHVGYTF. CDR3 in DNA: TGTGCCTGGAGTGGACACGTTGGCTACACCTTC.

The gene calls are TRBV6-1 and TRBJ2-7; weak D call: TRBD1 (6 bases). Germline V lookup: CDR1 MNHNS, CDR2 SASEGT. This CDR3 contains 15 residues. The V end lost 1 base, the J end lost 4 bases, and 14 bases lay between the germline ends. The CDR3 here is CASSEGGGRGYEQYF. DNA for the CDR3: TGTGCCAGCAGTGAAGGAGGCGGCAGGGGATACGAGCAGTACTTC.

The chain links TRBV6-5 to TRBJ1-6; D is perhaps TRBD1 (5 bases). The CDR3 has 15 residues. Trimming cost V 2 bases and J 6 bases, with 11 bases left between them. Germline CDR1 and CDR2: MNHEY and SVGAGI. The CDR3 region is CASSYPGGINSPLHF. CDR3 coding DNA: TGTGCCAGCAGTTACCCGGGGGGAATTAATTCACCCCTCCACTTT.

The chain employs TRBV20-1 and TRBJ2-5; weak D call: TRBD2 (5 bases). The CDR3 spans 11 residues. The V end lost 6 bases, the J end lost 4 bases, and 9 bases lay between the germline ends. Germline CDR1 DFQATT, CDR2 SNEGSKA (reference sequence). This chain's CDR3 is CSARGRETQYF. CDR3 sequence (DNA): TGCAGTGCGCGCGGGCGAGAGACCCAGTACTTC.

The chain recombines TRBV7-6 with TRBJ2-2, with TRBD2 matching 13 bases. CDR1 and CDR2 from the germline V gene are SGHVS and FNYEAQ. V was pared by 2 bases and J by 7 bases, with 16 bases of the junction left unmatched. The CDR3 spans 20 residues. Here the CDR3 DNA reads TGTGCCAGCAGCTTATTCGCCCAAAACCCCGGGACTAGCGGGGTCGGGGAGCTGTTTTTT. Protein: CASSLFAQNPGTSGVGELFF.

This chain joins TRBV11-2 and TRBJ2-7, with D perhaps TRBD1 (5 bases). The CDR3 is 15 residues long. Trimming removed 4 bases from V and 0 bases from J, with 13 bases in between. Germline values: CDR1 SGHAT, CDR2 FQNNGV. The DNA of the CDR3 is TGTGCCAGCAGCTCAATCAGGGCCAGCTCCTACGAGCAGTACTTC. It encodes CASSSIRASSYEQYF. Full variable domain (outside the CDR3, taken from reference TRBV11-2 and TRBJ2-7): EAGVAQSPRYKIIEKRQSVAFWCNPISGHATLYWYQQILGQGPKLLIQFQNNGVVDDSQLPKDRFSAERLKGVDSTLKIQPAKLEDSAVYLCASSSIRASSYEQYFGPGTRLTVT.

The chain employs TRBV15 and TRBJ2-7, with TRBD1 as a possible D gene (6 bases). Deletions cut 3 bases from V and 0 bases from J, with 15 bases between. The germline V gene encodes CDR1 LNHNV and CDR2 YYDKDF (reference sequence). The CDR3 is made up of 16 amino acids. In DNA, the CDR3 is TGTGCCACCAGCAGGGAACAGGGCCACCCCTCCTACGAGCAGTACTTC. As protein: CATSREQGHPSYEQYF.

The V gene is TRBV5-1, the J gene TRBJ2-1, with 13 bases identical to TRBD2. Germline values: CDR1 SGHRS, CDR2 YFSETQ. The CDR3 loop spans 17 amino acids. V was pared by 6 bases and J by 1 base, with 7 bases of the junction left unmatched. The CDR3 protein is CASNGLAGVNSYNEQFF. The CDR3 region has the DNA TGCGCCAGCAACGGACTAGCGGGGGTGAATTCCTACAATGAGCAGTTCTTC.

The chain is built from TRBV6-6 and TRBJ1-6; TRBD1 matches 8 bases. The junction had 9 bases not matched to a gene; V was cut back by 7 bases and J by 10 bases. This CDR3 is built from 14 residues. Germline CDR1 reads MNHNY; CDR2 reads SVGAGI (reference sequence). The CDR3 loop reads CASILGQGFSPLHF. The DNA for the CDR3 is TGTGCCAGCATCCTTGGACAGGGATTCTCACCCCTCCACTTT.

The V gene is TRBV19, the J gene TRBJ1-6; D perhaps matches TRBD1 (6 bases). The V end lost 6 bases, the J end lost 8 bases, and 8 bases lay between the germline ends. Germline CDR1 reads LNHDA; CDR2 reads SQIVND (reference sequence). The CDR3 covers 12 residues. CDR3 in DNA: TGTGCCAGTAGCAGACAGGATTCACCCCTCCACTTT. Translated, it gives CASSRQDSPLHF.

V and J are TRBV7-2 and TRBJ2-7; possibly TRBD1 for D (6 bases). This CDR3 is built from 14 residues. Germline CDR1 reads SGHTA; CDR2 reads FQGNSA. V was pared by 4 bases and J by 5 bases, with 15 bases between. The CDR3 is CASSSYGQSHEQYF. In nucleotides, the CDR3 is TGTGCCAGCAGCTCATACGGACAGTCCCACGAGCAGTACTTC.